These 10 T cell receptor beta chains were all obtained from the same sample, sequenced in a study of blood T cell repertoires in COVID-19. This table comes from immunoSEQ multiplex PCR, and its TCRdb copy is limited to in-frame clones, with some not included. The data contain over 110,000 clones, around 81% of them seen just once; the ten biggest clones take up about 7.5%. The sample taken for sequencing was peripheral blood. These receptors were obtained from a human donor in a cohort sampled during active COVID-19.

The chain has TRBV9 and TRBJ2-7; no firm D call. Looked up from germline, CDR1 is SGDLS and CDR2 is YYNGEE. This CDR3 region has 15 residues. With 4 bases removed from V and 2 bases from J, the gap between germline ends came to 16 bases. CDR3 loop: CASSIHGTMAYEQYF. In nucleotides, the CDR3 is TGTGCCAGCAGCATACACGGAACTATGGCCTACGAGCAGTACTTC.

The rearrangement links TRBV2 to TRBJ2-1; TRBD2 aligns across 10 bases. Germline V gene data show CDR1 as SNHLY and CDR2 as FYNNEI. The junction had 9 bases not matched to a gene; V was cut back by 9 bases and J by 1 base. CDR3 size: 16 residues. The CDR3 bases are TGTGCCAGACAAAATAGCGGGAGGAAATCCTACAATGAGCAGTTCTTC. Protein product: CARQNSGRKSYNEQFF.

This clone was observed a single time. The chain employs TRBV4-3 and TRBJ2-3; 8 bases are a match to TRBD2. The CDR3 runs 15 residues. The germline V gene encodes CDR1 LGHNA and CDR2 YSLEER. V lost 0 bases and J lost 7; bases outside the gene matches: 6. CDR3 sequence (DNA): TGCGCCAGCAGCCAAGATCTTACTAGCGGAAATACGCAGTATTTT. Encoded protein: CASSQDLTSGNTQYF.

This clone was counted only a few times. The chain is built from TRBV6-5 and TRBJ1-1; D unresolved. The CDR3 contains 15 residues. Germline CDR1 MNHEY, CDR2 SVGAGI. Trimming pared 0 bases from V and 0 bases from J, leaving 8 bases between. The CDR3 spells CASSYSQVMNTEAFF. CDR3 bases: TGTGCCAGCAGTTACTCGCAGGTCATGAACACTGAAGCTTTCTTT.

In DNA, the CDR3 is TGTGCCAGCAGGGAGGACAGGGAAGAGACCCAGTACTTC. Its translation is CASREDREETQYF. This rearrangement joins TRBV2 to TRBJ2-5, with TRBD1 identical over 8 bases. From germline, CDR1 is SNHLY and CDR2 FYNNEI. The CDR3 has 13 residues. The V gene end was trimmed by 6 bases and the J gene end by 3 bases; junction bases not matched to a gene: 3.

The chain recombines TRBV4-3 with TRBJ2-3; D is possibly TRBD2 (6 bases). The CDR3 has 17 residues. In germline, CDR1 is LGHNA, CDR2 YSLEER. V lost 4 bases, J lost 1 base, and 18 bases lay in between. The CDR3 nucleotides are TGCGCCAGCAGCCCCCTTTTAGGGCGGGATGGCACAGATACGCAGTATTTT. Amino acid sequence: CASSPLLGRDGTDTQYF.

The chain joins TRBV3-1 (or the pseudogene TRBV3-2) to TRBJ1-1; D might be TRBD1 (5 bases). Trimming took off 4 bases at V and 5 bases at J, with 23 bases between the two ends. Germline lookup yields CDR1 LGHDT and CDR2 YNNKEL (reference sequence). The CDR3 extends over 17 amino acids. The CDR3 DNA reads TGTGCCAGCAGCCTTTGGGGGACCGGGACTTCGAGGACTGAAGCTTTCTTT. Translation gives CASSLWGTGTSRTEAFF.

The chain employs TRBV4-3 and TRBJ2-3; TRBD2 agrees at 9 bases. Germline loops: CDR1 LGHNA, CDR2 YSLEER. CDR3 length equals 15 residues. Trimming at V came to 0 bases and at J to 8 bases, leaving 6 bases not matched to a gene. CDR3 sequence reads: CASSQDQLAGFTQYF. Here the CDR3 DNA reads TGCGCCAGCAGCCAAGATCAACTAGCGGGCTTTACGCAGTATTTT.

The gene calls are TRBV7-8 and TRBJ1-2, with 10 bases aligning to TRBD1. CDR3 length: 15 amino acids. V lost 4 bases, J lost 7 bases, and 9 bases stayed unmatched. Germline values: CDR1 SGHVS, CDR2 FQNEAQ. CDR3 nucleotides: TGTGCCAGCAGCTCCCAGATATGGACAGGGGGTGGCTACACCTTC. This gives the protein CASSSQIWTGGGYTF.

The CDR3: CASSLALGGGNEQFF. The DNA of the CDR3 is TGCGCCAGCAGCTTGGCCTTAGGGGGCGGAAATGAGCAGTTCTTC. The V and J genes are TRBV5-1 and TRBJ2-1, with TRBD1 identical over 7 bases. V lost 0 bases, J lost 7 bases, and 7 bases stayed unmatched. Germline loops: CDR1 SGHRS, CDR2 YFSETQ. There are 15 residues in the CDR3.